The rows below give T cell receptor beta chains drawn from one sample of a study of blood T cell repertoires in COVID-19. This table comes from immunoSEQ multiplex PCR, and its TCRdb copy is limited to in-frame clones, with some not included. The profile shows around 150,000 clones, roughly 80% of them singletons. Sequenced material: peripheral blood. These receptors originate from a man aged 45-65 years with acute or convalescent COVID-19. Both conserved end residues are part of each CDR3. A D gene is named only where the DNA matches it firmly. The listing skips clone size in some rows; elsewhere it reads once, few, many or a size class.

J: TRBJ1-1; D: .; size: .; V: TRBV5-1; length: 14; DNA: TGCGCCAGCAGGACAACAGGCCCGAACACTGAAGCTTTCTTT; CDR3: CASRTTGPNTEAFF
J: TRBJ2-1; D: TRBD2; size: .; V: TRBV3-1/TRBV3-2; length: 15; DNA: TGTGCCAGCAGCCAAGCTCTAGCGGGGGACAATGAGCAGTTCTTC; CDR3: CASSQALAGDNEQFF
J: TRBJ2-3; D: TRBD2; size: .; V: TRBV2; length: 15; DNA: TGTGCCAGCAGTGAGGCTAGCGGGGGGGGCTATACGCAGTATTTT; CDR3: CASSEASGGGYTQYF
J: TRBJ1-1; D: .; size: .; V: TRBV28; length: 14; DNA: TGTGCCAGCAGGTACCTTGCCAGGGACACTGAAGCTTTCTTT; CDR3: CASRYLARDTEAFF
J: TRBJ2-3; D: .; size: .; V: TRBV6-5; length: 15; DNA: TGTGCCAGCAGTTCCCGAATGGGGGCTCCAGATACGCAGTATTTT; CDR3: CASSSRMGAPDTQYF
J: TRBJ1-4; D: TRBD1; size: few; V: TRBV27; length: 14; DNA: TGTGCCAGCAGTCACCGGACAGGGCGGGAAAAACTGTTTTTT; CDR3: CASSHRTGREKLFF
J: TRBJ2-3; D: .; size: .; V: TRBV5-1; length: 16; DNA: TGCGCCAGCAGATCGACGATCGGATTCAGGACAGATACGCAGTATTTT; CDR3: CASRSTIGFRTDTQYF
J: TRBJ1-1; D: .; size: many; V: TRBV29-1; length: 14; DNA: TGCAGCGTTTCGCCCCAGGTCGGGGGCACTGAAGCTTTCTTT; CDR3: CSVSPQVGGTEAFF
J: TRBJ1-1; D: TRBD1; size: .; V: TRBV27; length: 16; DNA: TGTGCCAGCAGTTTAAGGGCGACAGGGGGGAACACTGAAGCTTTCTTT; CDR3: CASSLRATGGNTEAFF
J: TRBJ1-5; D: .; size: .; V: TRBV19; length: 15; DNA: TGTGCCAGTAGTATAGGGGTGGAGCGCAATCAGCCCCAGCATTTT; CDR3: CASSIGVERNQPQHF
J: TRBJ1-5; D: .; size: .; V: TRBV19; length: 14; DNA: TGTGCCAGTAGTATAGGCTACGGGGGTCAGCCCCAGCATTTT; CDR3: CASSIGYGGQPQHF
J: TRBJ2-3; D: .; size: .; V: TRBV2; length: 14; DNA: TGTGCCAGCACCCTGGAACAGGGAACAGATACGCAGTATTTT; CDR3: CASTLEQGTDTQYF
J: TRBJ2-5; D: TRBD1; size: once; V: TRBV5-3; length: 14; DNA: TGTGCCAGAAGCCAGATTCCGGGACAGGGGCCCCAGTACTTC; CDR3: CARSQIPGQGPQYF
J: TRBJ1-3; D: .; size: .; V: TRBV3-1/TRBV3-2; length: 14; DNA: TGTGCCAGCAGCTACGCGGGCTCTGGAAACACCATATATTTT; CDR3: CASSYAGSGNTIYF
J: TRBJ1-5; D: TRBD1; size: .; V: TRBV2; length: 15; DNA: TGTGCCAGCAGTGAAGGGGGACAGCTCAATCAGCCCCAGCATTTT; CDR3: CASSEGGQLNQPQHF
J: TRBJ2-5; D: TRBD2; size: .; V: TRBV9; length: 17; DNA: TGTGCCAGCAGCGTCGGGACTAGCGGGGGGCGCCAAGAGACCCAGTACTTC; CDR3: CASSVGTSGGRQETQYF
J: TRBJ1-4; D: .; size: .; V: TRBV19; length: 14; DNA: TGTGCCAGTAGTCCTTTCCTCTTGGCCGAAAAACTGTTTTTT; CDR3: CASSPFLLAEKLFF
J: TRBJ1-3; D: .; size: once; V: TRBV5-6; length: 15; DNA: TGTGCCAGCAGCCCCCTCCAAGCGGGGCGGGGCACCATATATTTT; CDR3: CASSPLQAGRGTIYF
J: TRBJ1-2; D: TRBD1; size: .; V: TRBV20-1; length: 13; DNA: TGCAGTGCTAGTTCCGGGACAGGGCATGGCTACACCTTC; CDR3: CSASSGTGHGYTF
J: TRBJ1-2; D: TRBD1; size: .; V: TRBV5-4; length: 13; DNA: TGTGCCAGCAGCTGGTCAGGGGGCGGTGGCTACACCTTC; CDR3: CASSWSGGGGYTF
J: TRBJ2-2; D: TRBD1; size: .; V: TRBV7-8; length: 16; DNA: TGTGCCAGCAGCTTTCGACAGGGGCGGGACACCGGGGAGCTGTTTTTT; CDR3: CASSFRQGRDTGELFF
J: TRBJ1-5; D: TRBD1; size: .; V: TRBV18; length: 16; DNA: TGTGCCAGCTCACCGGGACAGGGGAAGAGCAATCAGCCCCAGCATTTT; CDR3: CASSPGQGKSNQPQHF
J: TRBJ2-7; D: TRBD1; size: .; V: TRBV15; length: 14; DNA: TGTGCCACCAGCAGGGCGGGACAGGGCTACGAGCAGTACTTC; CDR3: CATSRAGQGYEQYF
J: TRBJ2-7; D: .; size: .; V: TRBV5-5; length: 13; DNA: TGTGCCAGCAGCTTGTCTTCCAGCTACGAGCAGTACTTC; CDR3: CASSLSSSYEQYF
J: TRBJ2-7; D: TRBD2; size: .; V: TRBV5-1; length: 15; DNA: TGCGCCAGCAGCTTGGCCCCTAGCGGGGGGTACGAGCAGTACTTC; CDR3: CASSLAPSGGYEQYF
J: TRBJ1-1; D: .; size: .; V: TRBV4-2; length: 16; DNA: TGTGCCAGCAGCCTGAGTACGGGAGGGGGAGTCACTGAAGCTTTCTTT; CDR3: CASSLSTGGGVTEAFF
J: TRBJ1-4; D: .; size: .; V: TRBV3-1/TRBV3-2; length: 14; DNA: TGTGCCAGCAGCCAAGTCGGAGGGAATGAAAAACTGTTTTTT; CDR3: CASSQVGGNEKLFF